A single sample is the source of the 15 T cell receptor beta chains below, sequenced in a study of CD8+ T cells in alopecia areata. Treatment meaning: oral pan-JAK inhibitor, 5-10 mg twice daily. cDNA prepared by RNA extraction and subsequent reverse transcription served as the template for sequencing. Profiled with immunoSEQ multiplex PCR; TCRdb holds only in-frame clones, not every one. Here the sample spans some 100,000 clones, 55% to 70% being singletons. The sample consisted of CD8+ T cells sorted from blood, taken around week 55, from a patient treated with tofacitinib. All receptors come from a human donor with alopecia areata.

J is TRBJ1-1 and V is TRBV7-2; no firm D call. V dropped 1 base and J dropped 1 base, with 7 bases sitting between them. This CDR3 region has 14 residues. The germline V gene has CDR1 SGHTA and CDR2 FQGNSA. The CDR3 sequence is CASSLGSGNTEAFF. The CDR3 region has the DNA TGTGCCAGCAGCTTAGGATCTGGGAACACTGAAGCTTTCTTT. The full variable domain, with the rest looked up from reference TRBV7-2 and TRBJ1-1, is GAGVSQSPSNKVTEKGKDVELRCDPISGHTALYWYRQSLGQGLEFLIYFQGNSAPDKSGLPSDRFSAERTGGSVSTLTIQRTQQEDSAVYLCASSLGSGNTEAFFGQGTRLTVV.

The J gene is TRBJ2-1, the V gene TRBV7-2; D may be TRBD1 (5 bases). Trimming pared 2 bases from V and 3 bases from J, leaving 14 bases between. CDR1 and CDR2 from the germline V gene are SGHTA and FQGNSA. The CDR3 consists of 16 residues. The CDR3 protein is CASSLKGISVYNEQFF. The CDR3 DNA is TGTGCCAGCAGCTTAAAGGGGATCTCAGTCTACAATGAGCAGTTCTTC.

V is TRBV30 and J is TRBJ1-2, with D uncertain. The CDR3 runs to 15 residues. Germline assignment: CDR1 GTSNPN and CDR2 SVGIG (reference sequence). Trimming left V 1 base short and J 3 bases short, with 15 bases between. CDR3 bases: TGTGCCTGGAGTGATACGCAGGAGGTAGACTATGGCTACACCTTC. Translated, it gives CAWSDTQEVDYGYTF.

This clone came up a few times. This chain connects TRBV4-1 to TRBJ2-5; no reliable D call. This CDR3 is built from 13 residues. The germline V gene encodes CDR1 MGHRA and CDR2 YSYEKL. Trimming left V 1 base short and J 4 bases short, with 7 bases between. The CDR3 nucleotides are TGCGCCAGCAGCCAAGGAATTTTAGAGACCCAGTACTTC. Translated, it gives CASSQGILETQYF.

The chain combines TRBV4-1 with TRBJ2-1, with 10 nucleotides matching TRBD2. The V and J ends lost 3 bases and 6 bases, in that order; junction bases with no gene match: 2. This CDR3 is 14 amino acids long. Per the germline V gene, CDR1 is MGHRA and CDR2 is YSYEKL. The DNA for the CDR3 is TGCGCCAGCAGCCAGGGACTAGCGTTCAATGAGCAGTTCTTC. It translates to CASSQGLAFNEQFF.

This rearrangement joins TRBV30 to TRBJ1-1; 10 bases fit TRBD1. Germline V CDR1 and CDR2: GTSNPN, SVGIG (reference sequence). Losses at the gene ends were 1 base for V and 0 bases for J; bases not matched to a gene: 2. The length of the CDR3 is 15 residues. The CDR3 loop reads CAWSGGTGVNTEAFF. The CDR3 DNA follows: TGTGCCTGGAGTGGGGGGACAGGGGTGAACACTGAAGCTTTCTTT. Complete variable domain (other parts from reference TRBV30 and TRBJ1-1): SQTIHQWPATLVQPVGSPLSLECTVEGTSNPNLYWYRQAAGRGLQLLFYSVGIGQISSEVPQNLSASRPQDRQFILSSKKLLLSDSGFYLCAWSGGTGVNTEAFFGQGTRLTVV.

The chain recombines TRBV6-5 with TRBJ2-5, with 12 positions matching TRBD2. The germline V gene encodes CDR1 MNHEY and CDR2 SVGAGI. V was pared by 10 bases and J by 5 bases, with 8 bases of the junction left unmatched. The length of the CDR3 is 14 residues. The CDR3: CATALAGGRETQYF. Here the CDR3 DNA reads TGTGCCACCGCACTAGCGGGGGGTCGGGAGACCCAGTACTTC.

V and J are TRBV5-6 and TRBJ2-1; 7 positions agree with TRBD2. The CDR3 runs to 12 residues. The germline gives CDR1 SGHDT, CDR2 YYEEEE. J gave up 8 bases and V 3 bases, and 2 bases lay outside the gene matches. In DNA form, the CDR3 reads TGTGCCAGCAGCTCTACTAGCGATGAGCAGTTCTTC. Translated, it gives CASSSTSDEQFF.

This clone has a single count. The rearrangement links TRBV27 to TRBJ1-1; D uncertain. There are 15 residues in the CDR3. Germline loops: CDR1 MNHEY, CDR2 SMNVEV (reference sequence). Trimming took off 6 bases at V and 0 bases at J, with 14 bases between the two ends. The CDR3 DNA follows: TGTGCCAGCAGCCCGTCCGGATTCATGAACACTGAAGCTTTCTTT. Protein: CASSPSGFMNTEAFF.

This chain uses TRBV5-1 with TRBJ2-1, with 7 bases identical to TRBD1. Germline CDR1 reads SGHRS; CDR2 reads YFSETQ. This CDR3 is 18 amino acids long. V lost 1 base and J lost 0; bases outside the gene matches: 10. CDR3 protein: CASSLFEGTASSYNEQFF. The CDR3 bases are TGCGCCAGCAGCTTGTTTGAAGGGACAGCTAGCTCCTACAATGAGCAGTTCTTC.

This clone occurred a few times. The chain uses TRBV7-9 and TRBJ2-1, with D perhaps TRBD1 (6 bases). Trimming pared 6 bases from V and 8 bases from J, leaving 17 bases between. The CDR3 totals 14 residues. Germline V CDR1 and CDR2: SEHNR, FQNEAQ (reference sequence). In DNA form, the CDR3 reads TGTGCCAGCAGTACAGAAGGGGGTGTCCATGAGCAGTTCTTC. It translates to CASSTEGGVHEQFF.

CDR3 DNA: TGCAGCATATACACCGGGGAGCTGTTTTTT. This codes for CSIYTGELFF. The chain links TRBV29-1 to TRBJ2-2; D ambiguous. The V gene's germline CDR1 is SQVTM and CDR2 ANQGSEA. The CDR3 spans 10 residues. The V end was cut by 8 bases, the J end by 3 bases, with 4 bases between.

The genes are TRBV11-1 and TRBJ1-2, with a weak D call TRBD1 (5 bases). Trimming removed 4 bases at V and 4 bases at J, with 10 bases between. Germline-derived CDR1 and CDR2 are SGHAT and FQDESV (reference sequence). CDR3 length: 13 amino acids. The DNA of the CDR3 is TGTGCCAGCAGCTCGACAGATAGCTATGGCTACACCTTC. Its translation: CASSSTDSYGYTF.

This clone was picked up a small number of times. The chain carries TRBV7-9 and TRBJ2-5, with no clear D. CDR3 length equals 14 residues. The V end was cut by 1 base, the J end by 2 bases, with 8 bases between. The V gene's germline CDR1 is SEHNR and CDR2 FQNEAQ (reference sequence). CDR3: CASSLVGFQETQYF. For the CDR3, the DNA is TGTGCCAGCAGCTTAGTTGGTTTTCAAGAGACCCAGTACTTC.

The V and J genes are TRBV10-3 and TRBJ2-3, with 8 nucleotides matching TRBD1. This CDR3 is built from 16 residues. J gave up 2 bases and V 3 bases, and 7 bases lay outside the gene matches. CDR1 is ENHRY, CDR2 SYGVKD, per germline. Written as DNA, the CDR3 is TGTGCCATCAGTGACCCCGGGACAGGATTCACAGATACGCAGTATTTT. Protein sequence: CAISDPGTGFTDTQYF.